Listed below are T cell receptor beta chains from one sample, sequenced in a study of cytomegalovirus exposure and HLA in healthy donors. Profiling relied on immunoSEQ multiplex PCR, and the TCRdb table lists in-frame clones only, not all of them. The sample lists fewer than 150,000 clones, roughly 77% occurring once. Sequenced material: PBMCs. These receptors were collected from a man aged 25 to 40 in good health and CMV-seronegative. The CDR3 runs from the conserved cysteine through the conserved F or W. The D gene is left open where the match is weak. A row's size may be missing; if present it is once, few, many or a size class.

TRBJ2-4,TRBV30,TRBD2,NA,CAWRATSGRAKNIQYF,TGTGCCTGGAGGGCCACTAGCGGGAGGGCCAAAAACATTCAGTACTTC
TRBJ2-3,TRBV10-2,TRBD2,NA,CASPGLAGGVATSTDTQYF,TGCGCCAGCCCGGGACTAGCGGGAGGAGTAGCTACTAGCACAGATACGCAGTATTTT
TRBJ2-1,TRBV28,NA,NA,CASTETSLPYNEQFF,TGTGCCAGCACCGAGACTAGTCTTCCCTACAATGAGCAGTTCTTC
TRBJ2-1,TRBV7-9,NA,NA,CASPNEQFF,TGTGCCAGTCCGAATGAGCAGTTCTTC
TRBJ1-5,TRBV28,NA,NA,CASSVRQPRAQHF,TGTGCCAGCAGTGTGAGACAGCCCCGGGCCCAGCATTTT
TRBJ2-3,TRBV9,TRBD2,NA,CASSVGYSGSSDTQYF,TGTGCCAGCAGCGTAGGTTATAGCGGGAGTTCGGATACGCAGTATTTT
TRBJ2-1,TRBV5-4,NA,few,CASSGGGRAEQFF,TGTGCCAGCAGCGGGGGAGGCAGGGCTGAGCAGTTCTTC
TRBJ2-5,TRBV19,NA,NA,CASSPSSETQYF,TGTGCCAGTAGCCCTTCCTCTGAGACCCAGTACTTC
TRBJ1-5,TRBV27,TRBD1,NA,CASRRGSGAGDRGLNQPQHF,TGTGCCAGCCGACGTGGTTCGGGGGCGGGGGACAGGGGCCTCAATCAGCCCCAGCATTTT
TRBJ2-1,TRBV5-1,NA,NA,CASSSGLAIYFDEQFF,TGCGCCAGCAGCAGTGGGCTAGCAATCTACTTCGATGAGCAGTTCTTC
TRBJ1-3,TRBV4-1,TRBD1,NA,CASSQGQGPDTIYF,TGCGCCAGCAGCCAGGGACAGGGCCCAGACACCATATATTTT
TRBJ1-2,TRBV28,NA,NA,CASSLGQFSGYTF,TGTGCCAGCAGTTTAGGACAGTTCAGTGGCTACACCTTC
TRBJ2-5,TRBV5-4,NA,NA,CASSRPGQETQYF,TGTGCCAGCAGCCGGCCGGGGCAAGAGACCCAGTACTTC
TRBJ1-3,TRBV5-6,TRBD1,once,CASSWGQLAGNTIYF,TGTGCCAGCAGCTGGGGACAGCTAGCTGGAAACACCATATATTTT
TRBJ2-7,TRBV28,TRBD1,NA,CASRTGANGRYEQYF,TGTGCCAGCCGGACAGGGGCGAACGGACGCTACGAGCAGTACTTC
TRBJ2-7,TRBV7-6,TRBD2,NA,CASSPGLDYEQYF,TGTGCCAGCAGCCCCGGACTAGACTACGAGCAGTACTTC
TRBJ1-5,TRBV2,TRBD1,NA,CASTTQGNQPQHF,TGTGCCAGCACCACACAGGGGAATCAGCCCCAGCATTTT
TRBJ2-2,TRBV4-1,NA,NA,CASSQDSRGGELFF,TGTGCCAGCAGCCAGGACTCCCGGGGCGGGGAGCTGTTTTTT
TRBJ2-7,TRBV5-4,TRBD1,NA,CASSLGPDRASYEQYF,TGTGCCAGCAGCTTGGGCCCCGACAGGGCCTCCTACGAGCAGTACTTC
TRBJ2-7,TRBV6-5,NA,NA,CASSYSGGTISYEQYF,TGTGCCAGCAGTTACTCTGGAGGAACCATCTCCTACGAGCAGTACTTC
TRBJ2-5,TRBV6-1,NA,NA,CASSREYQETQYF,TGTGCCAGCAGCCGGGAGTACCAAGAGACCCAGTACTTC
TRBJ2-3,TRBV7-6,NA,NA,CASSEDWQSGQYF,TGTGCCAGCAGCGAAGACTGGCAGAGTGGGCAGTATTTT
TRBJ2-2,TRBV5-4,TRBD1,NA,CASSLASQGATGELFF,TGTGCCAGCAGCTTGGCCTCACAGGGGGCTACCGGGGAGCTGTTTTTT
TRBJ1-2,TRBV6-5,TRBD1,once,CASRLGQGVYGYTF,TGTGCCAGCAGACTAGGACAGGGTGTCTATGGCTACACCTTC
TRBJ2-3,TRBV28,TRBD2,NA,CASSFKREFSTDTQYF,TGTGCCAGCAGTTTCAAGCGGGAGTTCAGCACAGATACGCAGTATTTT
TRBJ2-1,TRBV6-5,TRBD2,NA,CASSLTSGRATNEQFF,TGTGCCAGCAGTTTAACTAGCGGGAGGGCCACAAATGAGCAGTTCTTC
TRBJ1-3,TRBV29-1,TRBD1,NA,CSVAMDRTSGNTIYF,TGCAGCGTTGCCATGGACAGGACTTCTGGAAACACCATATATTTT
TRBJ2-1,TRBV29-1,NA,NA,CSVLRGTYNEQFF,TGCAGCGTCCTTAGGGGAACCTACAATGAGCAGTTCTTC
TRBJ1-1,TRBV6-1,TRBD1,NA,CASGQGERRAEAFF,TGTGCCAGCGGACAGGGTGAAAGGCGCGCTGAAGCTTTCTTT
TRBJ2-7,TRBV7-9,TRBD2,NA,CASSLKVGLGLAGPCEQYF,TGTGCCAGCAGCTTAAAGGTGGGGCTGGGACTAGCGGGACCCTGCGAGCAGTACTTC
TRBJ2-2,TRBV29-1,NA,NA,CSVAGGIGELFF,TGCAGCGTTGCGGGGGGCATCGGGGAGCTGTTTTTT
TRBJ2-1,TRBV7-3,NA,NA,CASSLGGINEQFF,TGTGCCAGCAGCTTAGGGGGGATCAATGAGCAGTTCTTC
TRBJ2-7,TRBV13,TRBD2,NA,CASSLVGRTSVAYEQYF,TGTGCCAGCAGCTTAGTGGGAAGGACTAGCGTGGCCTACGAGCAGTACTTC
TRBJ2-1,TRBV5-5,TRBD2,few,CASSLGLAGAWGSNEQFF,TGTGCCAGCAGCCTCGGACTAGCGGGGGCCTGGGGGAGCAATGAGCAGTTCTTC
TRBJ1-1,TRBV18,NA,NA,CASSPPATNTEAFF,TGTGCCAGCTCACCACCGGCCACGAACACTGAAGCTTTCTTT
TRBJ2-7,TRBV6-5,TRBD1,NA,CATGTAGQGSYEQYF,TGTGCCACCGGGACGGCGGGACAGGGTTCCTACGAGCAGTACTTC
TRBJ2-3,TRBV28,NA,few,CATWGRGSTDTQYF,TGTGCCACATGGGGAAGGGGCAGCACAGATACGCAGTATTTT
TRBJ1-2,TRBV14,TRBD1,NA,CASSQDADRAFGYTF,TGTGCCAGCAGCCAAGATGCGGACAGGGCCTTCGGCTACACCTTC
TRBJ2-1,TRBV11-2,NA,NA,CASSGGGDYNEQFF,TGTGCCAGCAGCGGAGGGGGGGACTACAATGAGCAGTTCTTC
TRBJ1-2,TRBV4-2,TRBD1,NA,CASSPREGGLGIGYTF,TGTGCCAGCAGCCCCCGGGAAGGGGGCCTGGGAATTGGCTACACCTTC
TRBJ2-2,TRBV5-1,TRBD1,NA,CASTPQGQGATGELFF,TGCGCCAGCACTCCCCAGGGACAGGGGGCCACCGGGGAGCTGTTTTTT
TRBJ1-1,TRBV6-1,NA,NA,CASSEARQANTEAFF,TGTGCCAGCAGTGAAGCGCGTCAAGCGAACACTGAAGCTTTCTTT
TRBJ1-2,TRBV28,NA,NA,CASSLSARGADTF,TGTGCCAGCAGTTTATCAGCACGGGGGGCTGACACCTTC
TRBJ2-7,TRBV7-2,NA,NA,CASSLPPYRTRYEQYF,TGTGCCAGCAGCCTACCCCCCTACAGGACACGATACGAGCAGTACTTC
TRBJ2-1,TRBV4-1,TRBD2,NA,CASSSRYGLAGLEQFF,TGCGCCAGCAGCTCAAGGTACGGACTAGCGGGACTTGAGCAGTTCTTC
TRBJ2-5,TRBV5-4,TRBD2,NA,CASSLRLAGAQETQYF,TGTGCCAGCAGCCTGAGACTAGCGGGGGCACAAGAGACCCAGTACTTC
TRBJ1-5,TRBV27,TRBD1,NA,CASSYRGDQPQHF,TGTGCCAGCAGCTACAGGGGGGATCAGCCCCAGCATTTT
TRBJ1-2,TRBV29-1,NA,NA,CSVGWTLKGYTF,TGCAGCGTTGGATGGACACTGAAAGGCTACACCTTC
TRBJ2-1,TRBV15,NA,NA,CATSMPSTGDNEQFF,TGTGCCACCAGCATGCCTTCCACGGGGGACAATGAGCAGTTCTTC
TRBJ2-5,TRBV10-3,NA,NA,CAIRTSNQETQYF,TGTGCCATCAGGACTAGTAACCAAGAGACCCAGTACTTC
TRBJ1-1,TRBV7-2,NA,NA,CASSSKTGNTEAFF,TGTGCCAGCAGCTCTAAGACAGGTAACACTGAAGCTTTCTTT
TRBJ2-5,TRBV5-8,TRBD1,NA,CASSWGQGFETQYF,TGTGCCAGCAGCTGGGGACAGGGTTTTGAGACCCAGTACTTC
TRBJ1-1,TRBV29-1,TRBD1,once,CSVLRQGLNTEAFF,TGCAGCGTTCTACGACAGGGTTTGAACACTGAAGCTTTCTTT
TRBJ1-2,TRBV28,TRBD1,NA,CASSGQVYYGYTF,TGTGCCAGCAGTGGACAGGTATATTATGGCTACACCTTC
TRBJ2-5,TRBV5-6,TRBD1,once,CASRQWGQPQETQYF,TGTGCCAGCAGACAATGGGGACAGCCCCAAGAGACCCAGTACTTC
TRBJ2-1,TRBV30,NA,NA,CAWSVTNYNEQFF,TGTGCCTGGAGTGTGACTAACTACAATGAGCAGTTCTTC
TRBJ2-3,TRBV2,TRBD1,NA,CASSGDVGTVRDTQYF,TGTGCCAGCAGTGGAGACGTTGGGACAGTTAGAGATACGCAGTATTTT
TRBJ1-5,TRBV28,NA,NA,CASHIQGQPQHF,TGTGCCAGCCATATACAGGGTCAGCCCCAGCATTTT